The present TCR beta chain was sequenced within a study of memory CD4+ T cells and cytomegalovirus serostatus. Trimming stripped 3 bases from V and 7 bases from J, with 9 bases between. Germline V gene sequence: CDR1 KGHSH, CDR2 LQKENI. This CDR3 comprises 13 residues. Study-level results: CD4+ memory repertoires contained 67 of 164 reported CMV TCRbeta sequences. A US-trained random forest predicted CMV serostatus with median AUC around 0.91.

Libraries were prepared by immunoSEQ multiplex PCR; TCRdb keeps only in-frame clonotypes and omits some of them. The sample lists approximately 88,000 clones; 80% were seen once. As to this clone: The target antigen is unknown.

The sort gate was single viable CD3+CD4+CD8-CD45RO+ cells for memory CD4+ T cells. The chain employs TRBV18 and TRBJ1-4; D is ambiguous. This TCR was recovered from an adult in good health and CMV-seropositive. Sequencing was done on a sample of memory CD4+ T cells from blood. CDR3 amino acids: CASSPDEGEKLFF. The CDR3 DNA reads TGTGCCAGCTCACCTGATGAGGGTGAAAAACTGTTTTTT.